This T cell receptor (beta chain) emerged from a study of cytomegalovirus exposure and HLA in healthy donors. Trimming shortened V by 8 bases and J by 6 bases, and 20 bases separated the two germline ends. Germline loops: CDR1 MNHNY, CDR2 SVGAGI (reference sequence). The CDR3 is 15 amino acids. Regarding the study as a whole: With later analysis, a missense DCLRE1C variant became linked to TCR beta V- and J-gene trimming.

With 60 Vbeta and 13 Jbeta primers, the PCR was carried out. Assay: immunoSEQ multiplex PCR; the TCRdb copy retains only in-frame clones and omits some. The sample shows around 130,000 clones, 77% of them seen only once. On this clone itself: Its antigen remains unidentified.

The origin of this receptor is a man between 18 and 35 years old in good health and CMV-seropositive. Sequencing input: PBMCs. The V and J genes are TRBV6-6 and TRBJ1-5; D may be TRBD1 (5 bases). The CDR3 loop is CASRRGEIGPQPQHF. In nucleotides, the CDR3 is TGTGCCAGCCGACGGGGGGAAATAGGTCCTCAGCCCCAGCATTTT.